This record covers a single T cell receptor beta chain. In its sample, this clonotype was seen many times. No cognate antigen has been identified for it. The input lacks base qualities; no much larger clone sits a single base away. The library came from PCR. TCRdb records Illumina HiSeq 2500 as the sequencer. TCR libraries were prepared with molecular barcoding, using unique molecular identifiers to normalize TCRbeta repertoire quantification. TCRdb reprocessing: public reads trimmed at Q25 with fastp, clones called with MiXCR, in-frame beta chains kept. Each CDR3 protein appears once, grouped with its most common genes and DNA. The sample data list 200,000 to 250,000 distinct CDR3 sequences, and roughly a quarter of these were observed just once. The ten top clones hold around 4.8% of the sample. The label giving this sample's treatment or condition can be read as: allogeneic hematopoietic cell transplantation with graft depleted of TCRalphabeta T cells and CD19 B cells. TCRalphabeta/CD19-depleted allogeneic hematopoietic cell grafts were given to the transplant recipients, all of whom were children.

The CDR3 measures 16 amino acids from cysteine to phenylalanine. Just the 48-base CDR3 DNA is kept, in frame starting at base 1. Deletion took 5 bases off V and 3 bases off J, with a span of 20 bases between the germline ends. CDR1 SQVTM and CDR2 ANQGSEA are derived from the germline V gene. This entry belongs to a study of T-cell reconstitution after alpha-beta-depleted transplantation in children (dated by TCRdb to about 2016). For the study in its entirety: Using TCR repertoire profiling, the study followed T-cell immune reconstitution in a quantitative way in children after TCRalphabeta/CD19-depleted allogeneic hematopoietic cell transplantation. Overall study outcomes, separate from this receptor: About two months after transplant, the apparently early recovery of alphabetaT-cell counts reportedly depended on just several hundred clones that had expanded rapidly and came from non-depleted graft cells. In some patients, the high TCRbeta diversity seen at day 60 was put down to recipient T cells and intrathymic progenitors that had survived conditioning. Over the following months the frequencies of hyperexpanded clones went down, and after one year T-cell counts and TCRbeta diversity were mostly credited to newly produced T cells.

This sample comprised PBMCs, mostly from graft donor cells, obtained 360 days after TCRalphabeta/CD19-depleted stem cell transplant. The rearrangement joined TRBV29-1 to TRBJ2-4, with a weak D call of TRBD2 (6 bases match). The clonotype originates from a female patient aged 2 to 10 who had a stem cell transplant for congenital amegakaryocytic thrombocytopenia, so the T cells may come from the graft donor. The nucleotides are TGCAGCGTTAAGACTAGTAGGGGTGGAGGCAAAAACATTCAGTACTTC. Translation gives CSVKTSRGGGKNIQYF.